Listed below are T cell receptor beta chains from one sample, sequenced in a study of cytomegalovirus exposure and HLA in healthy donors. Using immunoSEQ multiplex PCR, the repertoire was profiled, and TCRdb retains in-frame clones only, with some absent. The sample holds fewer than 150,000 clones, 74% seen once. Sequencing was performed on PBMCs. All receptors derive from a middle-aged woman in good health and CMV-seropositive. The CDR3 runs from the conserved cysteine through the conserved F or W. A D gene is named only where the DNA matches it firmly. Clone sizes are given selectively: once, few, many, or a class where the clone is expanded.

J gene: TRBJ2-5
V gene: TRBV27
clone size: -
D gene: -
CDR3 protein: CASSPERTQYF
CDR3 DNA: TGTGCCAGCAGTCCCGAGCGGACCCAGTACTTC

J gene: TRBJ2-7
V gene: TRBV7-3
clone size: -
D gene: TRBD2
CDR3 protein: CASSLTASGSPYEQYF
CDR3 DNA: TGTGCCAGCAGCTTAACGGCTAGCGGGAGCCCCTACGAGCAGTACTTC

J gene: TRBJ1-2
V gene: TRBV27
clone size: -
D gene: TRBD1
CDR3 protein: CASMPGQGRLGGYTF
CDR3 DNA: TGTGCCAGCATGCCGGGACAGGGACGTCTGGGAGGCTACACCTTC

J gene: TRBJ2-6
V gene: TRBV30
clone size: -
D gene: TRBD2
CDR3 protein: CAWSGLAGYGANVLTF
CDR3 DNA: TGTGCCTGGAGTGGACTAGCGGGATATGGGGCCAACGTCCTGACTTTC

J gene: TRBJ1-2
V gene: TRBV19
clone size: -
D gene: -
CDR3 protein: CASSIVGQGSYGYTF
CDR3 DNA: TGTGCCAGTAGTATAGTGGGCCAGGGGTCGTATGGCTACACCTTC

J gene: TRBJ2-5
V gene: TRBV6-1
clone size: few
D gene: TRBD1
CDR3 protein: CASSRGTATQETQYF
CDR3 DNA: TGTGCCAGCAGCCGAGGGACAGCCACCCAAGAGACCCAGTACTTC

J gene: TRBJ2-2
V gene: TRBV10-3
clone size: few
D gene: -
CDR3 protein: CAISERGHTGELFF
CDR3 DNA: TGTGCCATCAGTGAGCGAGGGCACACCGGGGAGCTGTTTTTT

J gene: TRBJ2-3
V gene: TRBV6-1
clone size: -
D gene: -
CDR3 protein: CASSESMGGTDTQYF
CDR3 DNA: TGTGCCAGCAGTGAAAGCATGGGCGGCACAGATACGCAGTATTTT

J gene: TRBJ1-2
V gene: TRBV4-3
clone size: -
D gene: -
CDR3 protein: CASSLRATGYGYTF
CDR3 DNA: TGCGCCAGCAGCCTCCGGGCCACGGGGTATGGCTACACCTTC

J gene: TRBJ2-1
V gene: TRBV5-1
clone size: -
D gene: -
CDR3 protein: CASSLAADSYYFNEQFF
CDR3 DNA: TGCGCCAGCAGCTTGGCGGCGGACAGCTATTACTTCAATGAGCAGTTCTTC

J gene: TRBJ2-4
V gene: TRBV7-9
clone size: -
D gene: TRBD2
CDR3 protein: CSSSFRLSGVAKNIQYF
CDR3 DNA: TGTTCCAGCAGCTTCCGCCTCAGCGGGGTAGCCAAAAACATTCAGTACTTC

J gene: TRBJ2-3
V gene: TRBV7-9
clone size: -
D gene: -
CDR3 protein: CASSPRVGFSTDTQYF
CDR3 DNA: TGTGCCAGCAGCCCTCGGGTCGGTTTTAGCACAGATACGCAGTATTTT

J gene: TRBJ1-2
V gene: TRBV5-1
clone size: -
D gene: TRBD1
CDR3 protein: CASSLKQGNYGYTF
CDR3 DNA: TGCGCCAGCTCACTAAAACAGGGGAACTATGGCTACACCTTC

J gene: TRBJ2-2
V gene: TRBV2
clone size: -
D gene: TRBD2
CDR3 protein: CASSRTREGTGELFF
CDR3 DNA: TGTGCCAGCAGTCGGACTAGAGAGGGCACCGGGGAGCTGTTTTTT

J gene: TRBJ2-2
V gene: TRBV7-3
clone size: once
D gene: -
CDR3 protein: CASSRLSARQGRSGELFF
CDR3 DNA: TGTGCCAGCAGCCGCCTGTCGGCCCGGCAGGGCAGATCCGGGGAGCTGTTTTTT

J gene: TRBJ2-7
V gene: TRBV18
clone size: -
D gene: TRBD2
CDR3 protein: CASSPGYAGGFYEQYF
CDR3 DNA: TGTGCCAGCTCACCGGGGTACGCGGGAGGGTTCTACGAGCAGTACTTC

J gene: TRBJ2-7
V gene: TRBV9
clone size: -
D gene: TRBD2
CDR3 protein: CASSVGSGRGGYEQYF
CDR3 DNA: TGTGCCAGCAGCGTAGGTTCGGGCCGGGGGGGGTACGAGCAGTACTTC

J gene: TRBJ1-1
V gene: TRBV2
clone size: -
D gene: TRBD1
CDR3 protein: CASSAEGQVTEAFF
CDR3 DNA: TGTGCCAGCAGTGCTGAGGGACAGGTCACTGAAGCTTTCTTT

J gene: TRBJ2-1
V gene: TRBV27
clone size: -
D gene: -
CDR3 protein: CASSVQATYNEQFF
CDR3 DNA: TGTGCCAGCAGTGTACAGGCGACATACAATGAGCAGTTCTTC

J gene: TRBJ2-5
V gene: TRBV7-2
clone size: -
D gene: TRBD1
CDR3 protein: CASSLGDRGLNQETQYF
CDR3 DNA: TGTGCCAGCAGCTTAGGTGACAGGGGGCTGAACCAAGAGACCCAGTACTTC

J gene: TRBJ1-3
V gene: TRBV5-1
clone size: -
D gene: TRBD1
CDR3 protein: CASSLWGRQGKSSGNTIYF
CDR3 DNA: TGCGCCAGCAGCTTGTGGGGACGACAGGGGAAGAGCTCTGGAAACACCATATATTTT

J gene: TRBJ2-7
V gene: TRBV12-5
clone size: -
D gene: -
CDR3 protein: CASGPRGLHHEQYF
CDR3 DNA: TGTGCTAGTGGCCCCAGGGGCCTCCACCACGAGCAGTACTTC